This TCR beta chain emerged from a study of blood T cell repertoires in COVID-19. The CDR3 has 12 residues. In germline, CDR1 is ENHRY, CDR2 SYGVKD. Trimming pared 4 bases from V and 4 bases from J, leaving 7 bases between. Sequencing was performed with immunoSEQ multiplex PCR; in TCRdb, only in-frame clones are kept and a portion is missing. The data show approximately 190,000 clones, roughly 85% seen once. The sequencing sample was made of peripheral blood. The rearrangement uses TRBV10-3 and TRBJ1-1, with D hard to call. The sequence derives from a man in his fifties or sixties with active or convalescent COVID-19. CDR3 residues: CAISGESTEAFF. Written as DNA, the CDR3 is TGTGCCATCAGTGGAGAGTCCACTGAAGCTTTCTTT.